What follows is one TCR beta chain and its context. The target of this receptor is not known. No quality values exist for individual bases; no much larger clone is one base distant. The germline V gene supplies CDR1 LGHNA and CDR2 YNFKEQ. V ends up 1 base short and J 2 bases short, with an unmatched junction base count of 5. The CDR3, cysteine through phenylalanine, is 17 amino acids long. Only the CDR3 region is kept as DNA, spanning 51 bases read in frame from base 1. These data come from a study of blood T cell repertoires in COVID-19 (dated by TCRdb to about 2020). In the study overall: Collaborator samples came from the United States, Italy and Spain and covered acute and convalescent phases of COVID-19. Deeply sampled blood TCRbeta repertoires from subjects exposed to, actively infected with, or recovered from COVID-19 were included in the dataset. Nearly every sample came with metadata listing a de-identified subject ID, COVID-19 status, age in years and sex. Samples came from the ongoing ImmuneRACE study (first 160 participants) plus 1,254 subjects from 6 global collaborators. The material from the prospective study consisted of cDNA or gDNA derived from T cells, B-cell-depleted T cells, or PBMCs. Where HLA class I and class II types were available, the types were taken from metadata supplied by the sample provider, not from assay-based typing. The repertoires were released in a freely available public database meant as a resource for research on the immune response to SARS-CoV-2.

TCRbeta CDR3 regions were amplified from genomic DNA by means of the immunoSEQ Assay, a bias-controlled multiplex PCR. In the paper's pipeline: The number of nucleated cells in each sample was estimated from the amplification of reference gene primers within the assay. Sequence reads were collapsed and filtered to measure the absolute abundance of every unique TCRbeta CDR3 rearrangement. For each sample, productive Simpson clonality was calculated by taking the square root of Simpson's diversity index across productive rearrangements. The immuneACCESS repertoire file appears here via TCRdb, limited to in-frame rearrangements. These files lack a portion of the clones; in checked studies, under half of the deficit traces to unresolved V genes, and the cause of the others is not known. The D gene and trimming were derived from the DNA, and the V and J assignments and clone size from that table. The sample table contains tens of thousands of clones; only one count was recorded for about 65% of them. The ten largest clones represent roughly a sixth of the sample.

Each collaborating institution followed its own protocols to collect whole blood in K2EDTA tubes. For TCRbeta analysis, collaborator samples were shipped as frozen whole blood, as isolated PBMCs, or as DNA extracted from either sample type. What the work shows at the level of the full study, not this receptor alone: The amount of clinical and demographic metadata varied by source and participant and was provided uncurated.

Rearrangement joined TRBV4-2 to TRBJ1-2, and 12 bases in between align with TRBD1. Sequencing input: peripheral blood. The source is a human donor in a cohort sampled during active COVID-19. The DNA is TGTGCCAGCAGCCAAGGATGGGACAGGGGGCCGAACTATGGCTACACCTTC. The resulting protein is CASSQGWDRGPNYGYTF.